The entry below gives a single T cell receptor beta chain sequence along with its context. What it binds is unknown. The sample is drawn from a study of T cells after yellow fever vaccination. Across the study: Each low-cell-number fraction was prepared by means of SMART-Seq v4 Ultra Low Input.

Trimming removed 2 bases at V and 6 bases at J, with 10 bases between. This CDR3 has 14 residues. Germline V lookup: CDR1 SGHTA, CDR2 FQGNSA. Study-wide points: The secondary response was weaker, and its peak arrived faster, on day 5 versus 15. Overall, a small share of clonotypes was seen in both CD4 and CD8 compartments.

In making TCR cDNA, 5'RACE template switching added a universal primer site and UMIs to it. MiXCR, applied by TCRdb to the 5' RACE reads, yields one record per CDR3 protein. The sample has a few hundred thousand distinct CDR3 sequences, around 21% seen once. The source is a man aged 25 to 40 who received the YFV17D yellow fever vaccine. The V and J genes are TRBV7-2 and TRBJ1-4, with D maybe TRBD1 (6 bases). The specimen was PBMCs, collected 15 days after the yellow fever booster vaccination. This chain's CDR3 is CASSLQGSYEKLFF. CDR3 sequence (DNA): TGTGCCAGCAGCTTACAGGGGAGTTATGAAAAACTGTTTTTT.